The 21 T cell receptor beta chains below come from one sample, sequenced in a study of T cell responses to AZD1222 COVID-19 vaccine. Clones were read by immunoSEQ multiplex PCR, and TCRdb kept only the in-frame ones, dropping some. The data hold roughly 75,000 clones, with roughly 89% observed a single time. The sequencing here drew on peripheral blood, taken on day 0 of AZD1222 vaccination. Receptor source: an adult in good health.

The rearrangement joins TRBV27 to TRBJ1-1; D is undetermined. CDR1 and CDR2 (germline): MNHEY, SMNVEV (reference sequence). Trimming removed 5 bases at V and 0 bases at J, with 13 bases between. The CDR3 is 15 residues long. The CDR3 sequence is CASSGRKGVNTEAFF. The CDR3 nucleotides are TGTGCCAGCAGTGGGCGGAAAGGCGTGAACACTGAAGCTTTCTTT.

The J gene is TRBJ2-5, the V gene TRBV11-3; D unresolved. The V gene's germline CDR1 is SGHNT and CDR2 YENEEA. The CDR3 spans 13 residues. V was shortened by 1 base and J by 4 bases, with 7 bases between the two germline ends. CDR3 loop: CASSLVLGETQYF. The CDR3 region has the DNA TGTGCCAGCAGCTTAGTTCTGGGAGAGACCCAGTACTTC. The whole variable domain, remainder taken from reference TRBV11-3 and TRBJ2-5, is EAGVVQSPRYKIIEKKQPVAFWCNPISGHNTLYWYLQNLGQGPELLIRYENEEAVDDSQLPKDRFSAERLKGVDSTLKIQPAELGDSAVYLCASSLVLGETQYFGPGTRLLVL.

The chain recombines TRBV30 with TRBJ1-1; 10 nucleotides agree with TRBD1. In germline, CDR1 is GTSNPN, CDR2 SVGIG (reference sequence). Trimming at V came to 4 bases and at J to 5 bases, leaving 13 bases not matched to a gene. The CDR3 sequence is 16 residues long. CDR3 residues: CAWTYSWDRGGTEAFF. For the CDR3, the DNA is TGTGCCTGGACTTATTCTTGGGACAGGGGCGGGACTGAAGCTTTCTTT.

The rearrangement joins TRBV18 to TRBJ1-5; D not resolved. The CDR3 covers 13 residues. Germline CDR1 and CDR2: KGHSH and LQKENI. V dropped 3 bases and J dropped 1 base, with 4 bases sitting between them. The CDR3 spells CASSPQSNQPQHF. CDR3 coding DNA: TGTGCCAGCTCACCCCAGAGCAATCAGCCCCAGCATTTT.

The rearrangement joins TRBV7-8 to TRBJ1-1; 11 bases are shared with TRBD1. The CDR3 consists of 16 residues. CDR1 SGHVS and CDR2 FQNEAQ come from the germline V gene. The trim removed 5 bases at V and 7 bases at J, leaving 12 bases unmatched. The CDR3 DNA reads as TGTGCCAGCAGCGCTAGGGGACAGGGGGTCTTTAGTGAAGCTTTCTTT. This codes for CASSARGQGVFSEAFF.

The chain uses TRBV6-2 or TRBV6-3 and TRBJ2-5; 9 bases align to TRBD1. CDR1 and CDR2 from the germline V gene are MNHEY and SVGEGT. The CDR3 has 17 amino acids. V gave up 6 bases and J gave up 2 bases; unmatched junction bases: 13. The CDR3 reads CASSPITGGADQETQYF. For the CDR3, the DNA is TGTGCCAGCAGCCCCATCACAGGGGGCGCCGATCAAGAGACCCAGTACTTC.

J is TRBJ1-6 and V is TRBV30, with D unresolved. Germline CDR1 reads GTSNPN; CDR2 reads SVGIG (reference sequence). Between the trimmed V and J ends, which lost 2 bases and 1 base, there was a span of 21 bases. This CDR3 spans 19 amino acids. Here the CDR3 reads CAWSRRAEGIGSYNSPLHF. As DNA, the CDR3 is TGTGCCTGGAGTAGGAGGGCAGAAGGTATAGGGTCCTATAATTCACCCCTCCACTTT.

Concerning this clone itself: Other DNA variants within this sample encode the same CDR3. The chain couples TRBV7-3 to TRBJ1-1; D is ambiguous. The CDR3 sequence is 12 residues long. Per the germline V gene, CDR1 is SGHTA and CDR2 is FQGTGA. The germline V and J ends were trimmed by 8 bases and 1 base, with 8 bases remaining between them. The CDR3 DNA sequence: TGTGCCAGCTCGACCGGGAACACTGAAGCTTTCTTT. Protein: CASSTGNTEAFF.

The chain employs TRBV15 and TRBJ1-2; 10 nucleotides align to TRBD1. This CDR3 is 17 amino acids long. CDR1 is LNHNV, CDR2 YYDKDF, per germline (reference sequence). The V gene end was trimmed by 3 bases and the J gene end by 7 bases; junction bases not matched to a gene: 14. The CDR3 region is CATSRGGTGALTGGYTF. In DNA, the CDR3 is TGTGCCACCAGCAGGGGTGGGACAGGGGCCTTGACTGGTGGCTACACCTTC. The whole variable domain, filled in from reference TRBV15 and TRBJ1-2, reads DAMVIQNPRYQVTQFGKPVTLSCSQTLNHNVMYWYQQKSSQAPKLLFHYYDKDFNNEADTPDNFQSRRPNTSFCFLDIRSPGLGDTAMYLCATSRGGTGALTGGYTFGSGTRLTVV.

On this clone itself: Different DNA sequences within this sample yield the same CDR3. J is TRBJ1-1 and V is TRBV2, with 8 bases lining up with TRBD1. The CDR3 extends over 13 amino acids. Germline trimming cut 6 bases from V and 1 base from J; bases unmatched to any gene: 1. Germline V CDR1 and CDR2: SNHLY, FYNNEI. The CDR3 DNA sequence: TGTGCCAGCAGCGGACAGGGGAACACTGAAGCTTTCTTT. Residues: CASSGQGNTEAFF. The whole variable domain, remainder taken from reference TRBV2 and TRBJ1-1, is EPEVTQTPSHQVTQMGQEVILRCVPISNHLYFYWYRQILGQKVEFLVSFYNNEISEKSEIFDDQFSVERPDGSNFTLKIRSTKLEDSAMYFCASSGQGNTEAFFGQGTRLTVV.

V gene TRBV6-5 combines with J gene TRBJ1-2; TRBD1 matches at 9 bases. The CDR3 covers 15 residues. Losses at the gene ends were 6 bases for V and 2 bases for J; bases not matched to a gene: 7. Germline V lookup: CDR1 MNHEY, CDR2 SVGAGI. CDR3 loop: CASSPWTGDNYGYTF. CDR3 sequence (DNA): TGTGCCAGCAGCCCCTGGACAGGGGACAACTATGGCTACACCTTC.

The chain couples TRBV5-4 to TRBJ2-3; 8 bases map to TRBD1. This CDR3 contains 15 residues. The germline V gene has CDR1 SGHNT and CDR2 YYREEE (reference sequence). Unmatched junction bases numbered 7, after V lost 4 bases and J lost 3 bases. DNA for the CDR3: TGTGCCAGCAGCCCGGACAGGGCCAGAACAGATACGCAGTATTTT. It specifies CASSPDRARTDTQYF.

The J gene is TRBJ1-2, the V gene TRBV6-5; D ambiguous. This CDR3 spans 13 amino acids. Trimming removed 4 bases at V and 6 bases at J, with 12 bases between. Germline assignment: CDR1 MNHEY and CDR2 SVGAGI. CDR3 DNA: TGTGCCAGCAGTTTGGGGATTCGAGATGGCTACACCTTC. Its protein is CASSLGIRDGYTF.

The CDR3 bases are TGTGCCAGCAGCTTAGAGGAGCGTTCACCCCTCCACTTT. Its translation is CASSLEERSPLHF. V usage is TRBV11-2 and J usage is TRBJ1-6; D unresolved. Germline CDR1 SGHAT, CDR2 FQNNGV. V was clipped by 0 bases and J by 9 bases, with 6 bases between them. CDR3 length: 13 residues.

J is TRBJ2-1 and V is TRBV6-6, with TRBD2 matching 8 bases. CDR1 is MNHNY, CDR2 SVGAGI, per germline (reference sequence). The trim removed 11 bases at V and 4 bases at J, leaving 4 bases unmatched. The CDR3 has 12 amino acids. Written as DNA, the CDR3 is TGTGCCTGCGGGGGGTTATACAATGAGCAGTTCTTC. Translated: CACGGLYNEQFF.

This clone showed up just once. The genes are TRBV6-2 or TRBV6-3 and TRBJ1-2, with D maybe TRBD1 (5 bases). The V gene's germline CDR1 is MNHEY and CDR2 SVGEGT. V lost 0 bases to trimming and J lost 2 bases, with 10 bases between them. This CDR3 is 15 amino acids long. CDR3 sequence reads: CASSYSLTDNYGYTF. CDR3 sequence (DNA): TGTGCCAGCAGTTACTCGTTGACAGACAACTATGGCTACACCTTC.

The chain carries TRBV10-2 and TRBJ1-5; a weak D match, TRBD1 (6 bases). CDR1 WSHSY and CDR2 SAAADI come from the germline V gene. The CDR3 is 13 amino acids. Trimming left V 8 bases short and J 7 bases short, with 15 bases between. CDR3 loop: CASGTGLRQPQHF. DNA of the CDR3: TGCGCCAGCGGCACAGGGTTGAGGCAGCCCCAGCATTTT.

The chain has TRBV7-2 and TRBJ2-1; D is ambiguous. V was trimmed by 5 bases and J by 5 bases, leaving 13 bases between them. CDR1 and CDR2 (germline): SGHTA, FQGNSA. This CDR3 contains 14 residues. The CDR3 spells CASSRLGFNNEQFF. In DNA form, the CDR3 reads TGTGCCAGCAGCCGCCTCGGATTCAACAATGAGCAGTTCTTC.

This chain links TRBV5-1 with TRBJ1-3, with a weak D call TRBD1 (5 bases). This CDR3 has 14 residues. With 6 bases removed from V and 2 bases from J, the gap between germline ends came to 12 bases. The germline gives CDR1 SGHRS, CDR2 YFSETQ. The CDR3: CASTTGSAGNTIYF. Here the CDR3 DNA reads TGCGCCAGCACCACAGGATCTGCTGGAAACACCATATATTTT.

V is TRBV3-1 (or the pseudogene TRBV3-2) and J is TRBJ2-5; D is perhaps TRBD2 (6 bases). Germline CDR1 LGHDT, CDR2 YNNKEL (reference sequence). V lost 3 bases to trimming and J lost 1 base, with 18 bases between them. CDR3 length equals 17 residues. DNA of the CDR3: TGTGCCAGCAGCCATTACTGGGGGGAGAGGGGCCAAGAGACCCAGTACTTC. This codes for CASSHYWGERGQETQYF.

The chain is built from TRBV7-9 and TRBJ1-6; possibly TRBD1 for D (5 bases). Trimming stripped 6 bases from V and 9 bases from J, with 15 bases between. The CDR3 loop spans 14 amino acids. The germline CDR1 and CDR2 sequences are SEHNR and FQNEAQ (reference sequence). The CDR3 loop is CASRVGGSTSPLHF. CDR3 DNA sequence: TGTGCCAGCAGGGTTGGGGGAAGCACTTCACCCCTCCACTTT.